This TCR beta chain was profiled in a study of cytomegalovirus exposure and HLA in healthy donors. Study-wide findings and caveats: The study had only CMV serostatus as immune exposure information. Later, an analysis found that common viral pathogens appeared to be linked with several of the most significant clusters. A later analysis linked a missense variant in DCLRE1C to the trimming of TCR beta V and J genes.

Remarks on this clone: Its cognate antigen is unknown.

The PCR made use of 60 Vbeta and 13 Jbeta primers. Libraries were prepared by immunoSEQ multiplex PCR; TCRdb keeps only in-frame clonotypes and omits some of them. The repertoire consists of around 130,000 clones, with roughly 82% occurring once and the leading ten covering 11%. The length of the CDR3 is 17 residues. V was pared by 5 bases and J by 4 bases, with 16 bases of the junction left unmatched. Germline V gene sequence: CDR1 LGHNA, CDR2 YNFKEQ. V gene TRBV4-2 combines with J gene TRBJ2-5; 7 bases are shared with TRBD2. Sequencing was done on a sample of PBMCs. This receptor was identified in a male donor in good health and CMV-seropositive. The DNA of the CDR3 is TGTGCCAGCAGCTACTTAGGGGAGCGGGAAAAGGCAGAGACCCAGTACTTC. It encodes CASSYLGEREKAETQYF.